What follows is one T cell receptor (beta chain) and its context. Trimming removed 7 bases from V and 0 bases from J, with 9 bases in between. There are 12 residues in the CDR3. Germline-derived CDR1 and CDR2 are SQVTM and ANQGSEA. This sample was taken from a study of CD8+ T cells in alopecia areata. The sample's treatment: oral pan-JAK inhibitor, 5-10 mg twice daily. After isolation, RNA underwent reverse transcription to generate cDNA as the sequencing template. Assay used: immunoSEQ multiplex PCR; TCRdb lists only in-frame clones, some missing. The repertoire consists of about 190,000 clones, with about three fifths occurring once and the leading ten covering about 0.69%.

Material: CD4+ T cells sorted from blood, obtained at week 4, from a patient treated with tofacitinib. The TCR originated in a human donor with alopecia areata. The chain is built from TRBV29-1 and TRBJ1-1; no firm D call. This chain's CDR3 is CSAAHMNTEAFF. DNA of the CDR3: TGCAGCGCCGCCCACATGAACACTGAAGCTTTCTTT.